Described below is a single T cell receptor beta chain sequence and its context. The antigen is undetermined. The assay was immunoSEQ multiplex PCR, and TCRdb's table has in-frame clones only and misses some. The sample comprises 2 million to 2.5 million clones, about 94% of which are singletons, and 0.13% rests with the top ten. The data were taken from a study of shared clonotypes between healthy human individuals. The CDR3 length is 11 residues. Germline V CDR1 and CDR2: SGHVS, FQNEAQ. Study-level points and caveats: At large depth, rarefaction still showed sorted-subset sequencing to be incomplete.

The receptor was derived from a man aged 18-30 years in good health. This chain connects TRBV7-8 to TRBJ2-7; 10 bases line up with TRBD2. The material sequenced was naive CD4+ T cells sorted from blood. As for subset: CD45RA+ positively selected. The CDR3 DNA sequence: TGTGCAACTAGCGGGGACTACGAGCAGTACTTC. It translates to CATSGDYEQYF.